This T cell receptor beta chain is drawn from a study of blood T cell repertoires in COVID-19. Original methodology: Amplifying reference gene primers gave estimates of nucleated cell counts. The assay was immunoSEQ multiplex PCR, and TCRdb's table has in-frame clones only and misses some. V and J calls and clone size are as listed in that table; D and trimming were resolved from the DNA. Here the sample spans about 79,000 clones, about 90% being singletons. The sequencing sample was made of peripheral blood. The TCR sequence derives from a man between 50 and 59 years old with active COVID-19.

The CDR3 sequence: CASSPTTGYQPQHF. DNA of the CDR3: TGTGCCAGCAGTCCCACCACAGGATATCAGCCCCAGCATTTT. V is TRBV28 and J is TRBJ1-5; D possibly corresponds to TRBD1 (5 bases). Between the trimmed V and J ends, which lost 5 bases and 5 bases, there was a span of 13 bases. This CDR3 has 14 amino acids. Germline assignment: CDR1 MDHEN and CDR2 SYDVKM.